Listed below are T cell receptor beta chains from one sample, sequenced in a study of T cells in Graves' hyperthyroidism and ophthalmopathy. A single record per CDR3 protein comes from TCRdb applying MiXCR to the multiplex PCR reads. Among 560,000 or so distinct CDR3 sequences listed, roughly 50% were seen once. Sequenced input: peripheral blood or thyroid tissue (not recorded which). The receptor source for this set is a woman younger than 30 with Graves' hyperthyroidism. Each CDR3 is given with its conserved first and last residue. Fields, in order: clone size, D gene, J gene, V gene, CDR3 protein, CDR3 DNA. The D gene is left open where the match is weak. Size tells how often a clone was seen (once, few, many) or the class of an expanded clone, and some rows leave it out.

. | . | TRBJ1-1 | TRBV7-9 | CASSFRTVGTEAFF | TGTGCCAGCAGCTTTCGGACAGTCGGAACTGAAGCTTTCTTT
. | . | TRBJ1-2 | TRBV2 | CASSEQGPANGYTF | TGTGCCAGCAGTGAACAGGGGCCTGCGAATGGCTACACCTTC
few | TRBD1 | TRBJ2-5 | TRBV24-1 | CATSDSTGGRETQYF | TGTGCCACCAGTGACTCTACAGGGGGCCGGGAGACCCAGTACTTC
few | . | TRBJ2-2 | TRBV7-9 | CASSSRGAGAPNTGELFF | TGTGCCAGCAGCTCTCGAGGGGCGGGCGCCCCGAACACCGGGGAGCTGTTTTTT
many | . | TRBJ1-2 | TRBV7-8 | CASSLSQNYGYTF | TGTGCCAGCAGCTTGAGCCAGAACTATGGCTACACCTTC
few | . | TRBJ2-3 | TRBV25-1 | CASSEALTSRWADTQYF | TGTGCCAGCAGTGAAGCCCTCACTAGTCGATGGGCAGATACGCAGTATTTT
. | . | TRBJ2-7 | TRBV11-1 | CASMDIPSYEQYF | TGTGCTAGCATGGACATCCCTTCCTACGAGCAGTACTTC
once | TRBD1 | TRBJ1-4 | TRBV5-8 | CASSFGSGQGTEKLFF | TGTGCCAGCAGCTTTGGTTCCGGACAGGGGACTGAAAAACTGTTTTTT
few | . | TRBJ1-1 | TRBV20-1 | CSARRSSTEAFF | TGCAGTGCTCGCCGAAGTAGCACTGAAGCTTTCTTT
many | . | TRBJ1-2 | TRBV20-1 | CSATYREGYTF | TGCAGTGCCACATACAGGGAGGGCTACACCTTC
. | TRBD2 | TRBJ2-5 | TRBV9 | CASSRTRTSGLGETQYF | TGCGCCAGCAGCCGAACCAGGACTAGCGGGTTAGGAGAGACCCAGTACTTC
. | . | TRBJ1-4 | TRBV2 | CASSPTSGSF | TGTGCCAGCAGTCCGACTAGCGGGAGTTTT
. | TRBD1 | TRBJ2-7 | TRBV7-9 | CASSLDRGKTYEQYF | TGTGCCAGCAGCTTGGACAGGGGGAAGACCTACGAGCAGTACTTC
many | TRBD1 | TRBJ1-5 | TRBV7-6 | CASSKTGSTQPQHF | TGTGCCAGCAGTAAGACAGGGAGTACTCAGCCCCAGCATTTT
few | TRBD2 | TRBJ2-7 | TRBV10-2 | CASSATSGLYEQYF | TGCGCCAGCAGTGCAACTAGCGGCCTCTACGAGCAGTACTTC
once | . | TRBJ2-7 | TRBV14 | CASSRVAGEQYF | TGTGCCAGCAGCCGGGTGGCGGGCGAGCAGTACTTC
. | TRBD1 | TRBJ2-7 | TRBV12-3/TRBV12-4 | CASSGHRDREQYF | TGTGCCAGCAGTGGTCACCGGGACAGGGAACAGTACTTC
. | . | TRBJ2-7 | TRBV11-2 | CASSLEWGLSYEQYF | TGTGCCAGCAGCTTAGAATGGGGCTTATCGTACGAGCAGTACTTC
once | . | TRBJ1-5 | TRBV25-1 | CATSDSTAQGNQPQHF | TGTGCCACCAGTGATTCGACGGCCCAGGGCAATCAGCCCCAGCATTTT
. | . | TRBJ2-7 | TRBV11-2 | CAGSFSGGRTDTQYF | TGTGCCGGCAGCTTCTCCGGGGGGCGCACAGATACGCAGTACTTC
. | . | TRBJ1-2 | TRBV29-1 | CSVVTAFYGYTF | TGCAGCGTTGTGACAGCCTTCTATGGCTACACCTTC
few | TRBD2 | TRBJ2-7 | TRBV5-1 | CASSPRGLAGGHEQYF | TGCGCCAGCAGCCCCCGAGGCCTAGCGGGAGGACACGAGCAGTACTTC
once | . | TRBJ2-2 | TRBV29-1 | CSVETGVDTGELFF | TGCAGCGTAGAAACTGGGGTGGACACCGGGGAGCTGTTTTTT
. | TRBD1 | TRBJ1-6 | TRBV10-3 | CATDPGLAGYEGQTNSPLHF | TGTGCCACCGATCCGGGACTAGCGGGTTACGAGGGACAGACTAATTCACCCCTCCACTTT
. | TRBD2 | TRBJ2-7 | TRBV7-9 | CASSPTGTLGLAGVYEQYF | TGTGCCAGCAGCCCTACAGGGACACTTGGACTAGCGGGAGTGTACGAGCAGTACTTC
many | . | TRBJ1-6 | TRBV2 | CASREGPNSPLHF | TGTGCCAGCCGGGAGGGTCCAAATTCACCCCTCCACTTT